This TCR beta chain was sequenced during a study of blood T cells in healthy people across ages. At the level of the study: Capture by template switching was about one barcoded beta molecule per two T cells.

Every donor contributed about 10 milliliters of peripheral blood by blood draw. This CDR3 has 14 amino acids. Trimming shortened V by 2 bases and J by 6 bases, and 13 bases separated the two germline ends. CDR1 and CDR2 (germline): SGHVS, FNYEAQ. Combining a sample-barcoded 5' primer with a J-beta primer mix, a second PCR ran for about 7 to 11 cycles. Tagging of each cDNA molecule was performed by a template-switch adaptor with 12 random nucleotides. From the 5' RACE reads, TCRdb called clonotypes with MiXCR, one entry per CDR3 protein. Found here are some 1,500,000 distinct CDR3 sequences, 35% to 45% of them singletons; the top ten hold about 4%.

The clonotype was recovered from a woman in her late teens or twenties in good health. The chain is built from TRBV7-6 and TRBJ1-2, with D unclear. Sequences were obtained from blood. CDR3 loop: CASSLQTSADGYTF. CDR3 nucleotides: TGTGCCAGCAGCTTACAAACGTCTGCGGATGGCTACACCTTC.